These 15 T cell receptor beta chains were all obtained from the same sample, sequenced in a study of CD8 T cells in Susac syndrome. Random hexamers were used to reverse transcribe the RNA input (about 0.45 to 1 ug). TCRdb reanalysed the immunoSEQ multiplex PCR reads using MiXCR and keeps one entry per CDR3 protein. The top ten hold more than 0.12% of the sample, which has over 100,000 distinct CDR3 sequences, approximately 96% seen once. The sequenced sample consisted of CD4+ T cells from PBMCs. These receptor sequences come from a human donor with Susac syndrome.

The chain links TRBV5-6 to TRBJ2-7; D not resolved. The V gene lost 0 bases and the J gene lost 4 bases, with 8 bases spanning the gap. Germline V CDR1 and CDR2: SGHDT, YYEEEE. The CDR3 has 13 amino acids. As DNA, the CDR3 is TGTGCCAGCAGCTTGGACGTGTCTTACGAGCAGTACTTC. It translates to CASSLDVSYEQYF.

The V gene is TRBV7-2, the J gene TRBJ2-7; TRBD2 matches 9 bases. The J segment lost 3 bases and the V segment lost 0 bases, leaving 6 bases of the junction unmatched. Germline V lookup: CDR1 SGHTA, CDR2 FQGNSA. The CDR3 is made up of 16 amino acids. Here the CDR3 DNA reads TGTGCCAGCAGCTTAGCCCCCGCGACTAGCGGCTACGAGCAGTACTTC. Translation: CASSLAPATSGYEQYF.

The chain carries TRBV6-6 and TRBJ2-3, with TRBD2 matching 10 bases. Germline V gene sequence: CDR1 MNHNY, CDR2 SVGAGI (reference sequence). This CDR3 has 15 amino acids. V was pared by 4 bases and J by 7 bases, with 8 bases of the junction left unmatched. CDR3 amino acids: CASSLPSGSGYTQYF. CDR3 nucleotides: TGTGCCAGCAGTTTGCCTAGCGGGAGCGGGTATACGCAGTATTTT.

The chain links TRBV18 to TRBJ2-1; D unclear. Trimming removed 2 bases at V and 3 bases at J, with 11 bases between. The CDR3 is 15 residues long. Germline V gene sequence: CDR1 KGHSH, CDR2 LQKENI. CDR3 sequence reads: CASSPSLQNYNEQFF. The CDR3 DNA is TGTGCCAGCTCACCATCCTTACAAAACTACAATGAGCAGTTCTTC.

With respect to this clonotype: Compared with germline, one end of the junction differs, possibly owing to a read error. CDR3 in amino acids: CASTLENQETQYF. The CDR3 coding sequence is TGTGCCAGCACCCTTGAAAACCAGGAGACCCAGTACTTC. The chain uses TRBV6-2 or TRBV6-3 and TRBJ2-5, with no clear D. The CDR3 runs to 13 residues. Germline V gene sequence: CDR1 MNHEY, CDR2 SVGEGT.

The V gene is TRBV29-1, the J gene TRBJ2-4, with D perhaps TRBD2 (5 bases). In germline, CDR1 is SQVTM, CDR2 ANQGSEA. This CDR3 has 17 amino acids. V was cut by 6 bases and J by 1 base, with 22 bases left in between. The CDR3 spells CSVVDRRGSVAKNIQYF. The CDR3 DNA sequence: TGCAGCGTCGTGGATAGGCGAGGGAGTGTGGCCAAAAACATTCAGTACTTC.

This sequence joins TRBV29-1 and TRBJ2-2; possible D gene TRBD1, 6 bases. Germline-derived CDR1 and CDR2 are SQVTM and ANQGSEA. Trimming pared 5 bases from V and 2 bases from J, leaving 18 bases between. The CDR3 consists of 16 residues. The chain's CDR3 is CSVSFSGALNTGELFF. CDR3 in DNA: TGCAGCGTTAGTTTTTCAGGGGCACTCAACACCGGGGAGCTGTTTTTT.

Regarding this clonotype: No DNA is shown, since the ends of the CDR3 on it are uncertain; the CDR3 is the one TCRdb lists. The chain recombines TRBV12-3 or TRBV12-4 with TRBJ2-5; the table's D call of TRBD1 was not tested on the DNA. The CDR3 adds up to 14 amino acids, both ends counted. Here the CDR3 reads CASSSSGQVWAQYF.

In DNA form, the CDR3 reads TGCAGCGTTGAGCTACTAGCGCTCTCCTACAATGAGCAGTTCTTC. Protein: CSVELLALSYNEQFF. The chain is built from TRBV29-1 and TRBJ2-1, with 7 nucleotides matching TRBD2. This CDR3 has 15 amino acids. Looked up from germline, CDR1 is SQVTM and CDR2 is ANQGSEA. V was pared by 3 bases and J by 0 bases, with 5 bases of the junction left unmatched.

The CDR3 DNA is TGTGCCAGCAGCACTGTCGACAGCTACGAGCAGTACTTC. As protein: CASSTVDSYEQYF. The V and J genes are TRBV7-2 and TRBJ2-7; possible D gene TRBD1, 5 bases. The CDR3 is 13 amino acids. From germline, CDR1 is SGHTA and CDR2 FQGNSA. V was clipped by 5 bases and J by 3 bases, with 11 bases between them.

The CDR3 DNA reads TGTGCCAGCATCCCGGGACTGGACCAAGAGACCCAGTACTTC. Amino acids: CASIPGLDQETQYF. The V and J genes are TRBV5-5 and TRBJ2-5, with a tentative D call TRBD2 (6 bases). V was cut by 6 bases and J by 0 bases, with 12 bases left in between. Germline CDR1 reads SGHKS; CDR2 reads YYEKEE (reference sequence). CDR3 length: 14 amino acids.

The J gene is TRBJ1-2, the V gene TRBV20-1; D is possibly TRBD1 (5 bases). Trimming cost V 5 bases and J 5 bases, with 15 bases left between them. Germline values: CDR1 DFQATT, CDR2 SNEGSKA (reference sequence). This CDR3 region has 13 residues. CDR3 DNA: TGCAGTGCTCCAAGTGGGGGTAGTTATGGCTACACCTTC. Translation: CSAPSGGSYGYTF.

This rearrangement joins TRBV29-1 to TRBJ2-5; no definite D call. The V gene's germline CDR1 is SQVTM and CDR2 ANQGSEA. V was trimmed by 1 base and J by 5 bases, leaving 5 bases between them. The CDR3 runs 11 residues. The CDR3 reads CSVEGGETQYF. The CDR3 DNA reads TGCAGCGTTGAAGGCGGCGAGACCCAGTACTTC.

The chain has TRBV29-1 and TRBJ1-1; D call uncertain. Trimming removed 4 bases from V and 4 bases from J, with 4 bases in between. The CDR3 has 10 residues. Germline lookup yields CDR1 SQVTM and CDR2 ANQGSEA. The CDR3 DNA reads TGCAGCGTTGCTTCCACTGAAGCTTTCTTT. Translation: CSVASTEAFF.

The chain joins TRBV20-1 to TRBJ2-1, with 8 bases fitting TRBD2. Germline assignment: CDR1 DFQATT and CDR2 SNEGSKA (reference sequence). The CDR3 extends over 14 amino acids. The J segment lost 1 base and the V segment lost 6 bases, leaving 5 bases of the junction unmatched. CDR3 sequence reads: CSATRGRSYNEQFF. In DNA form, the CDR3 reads TGCAGTGCCACCCGCGGGAGGTCCTACAATGAGCAGTTCTTC.